This T cell receptor (beta chain) is from a study of cytomegalovirus exposure and HLA in healthy donors. This CDR3 has 13 residues. The V gene end was trimmed by 6 bases and the J gene end by 5 bases; junction bases not matched to a gene: 6. Germline CDR1 is LNHDA and CDR2 is SQIVND (reference sequence). As to this clone: The antigen is undetermined.

Study-wide results and caveats: HLA allele associations emerged for some 16,000 TCR beta sequences in a later analysis, at 0.05 false discovery rate. There were 150 or so TCR beta chains listed as cytomegalovirus-associated.

It was healthy bone marrow donors who served as donors. Vbeta (60) and Jbeta (13) primers were used in the PCR. Assay: immunoSEQ multiplex PCR; the TCRdb copy retains only in-frame clones and omits some. The table shows roughly 93,000 clones, with 74% occurring only once. This TCR was sampled from a male donor in good health and CMV-seronegative. This chain uses TRBV19 with TRBJ1-2; 7 nucleotides align to TRBD1. The sample was PBMCs. CDR3 coding DNA: TGTGCCAGTAGAACGGCAGGGGGTTATGGCTACACCTTC. Residues: CASRTAGGYGYTF.